Listed below are T cell receptor beta chains from one sample, sequenced in a study of vaccination and CD4 T cells after COVID-19. TCRdb redid the calling of the PCR reads with MiXCR, one entry per CDR3 protein. The table has roughly 20,000 distinct CDR3 sequences, 43% seen once. Antigens for these TCRs are unknown. Here the sequenced sample was CD4+ T cells from blood, cultured in vitro, taken after SARS-CoV-2 vaccination. These TCRs come from a human donor who had recovered from COVID-19. Both conserved end residues are trimmed from each CDR3.

>11|TRBV12-3/TRBV12-4|TRBJ2-1
ASSPDSYNEQF
>13|TRBV2|TRBJ1-1
ASSEALATYTEAF
>11|TRBV28|TRBJ2-7
ASSPQGRYEQY
>14|TRBV7-2|TRBJ2-2
ASSLQPIMNTGELF
>10|TRBV20-1|TRBJ1-2
SATGHLYGYT
>11|TRBV25-1|TRBJ2-3
ATDGQGTDTQY
>12|TRBV20-1|TRBJ2-1
SARDSGTYNEQF
>9|TRBV7-2|TRBJ1-2
ASHREPRYT
>13|TRBV2|TRBJ2-7
ASSSLAGTSYEQY
>14|TRBV20-1|TRBJ1-2
SATATGGRLNYGYT
>11|TRBV20-1|TRBJ1-2
SAADRGNYGYT
>16|TRBV4-2|TRBJ2-2
ASSQDPPGWGNTGELF
>11|TRBV29-1|TRBJ2-7
SVEIQGRYEQY
>13|TRBV11-3|TRBJ1-1
ASSLGGSGYTEAF
>13|TRBV7-2|TRBJ1-2
ASSSTPGQGDGYT
>12|TRBV20-1|TRBJ1-2
SAKETGGGYGYT
>13|TRBV28|TRBJ1-6
ASSDRTGDYSPLH
>13|TRBV19|TRBJ2-7
ASSTRLVRGLEQY
>13|TRBV7-2|TRBJ2-2
ASSLVWGRTGELF
>12|TRBV5-4|TRBJ1-2
ASSLAFQGHGYT
>12|TRBV7-2|TRBJ1-6
ASSLAGQNLSLH
>13|TRBV7-2|TRBJ2-2
ASSPRGGLGGELF
>15|TRBV4-3|TRBJ1-4
ASSQELTSPSGEKLF
>15|TRBV7-2|TRBJ2-5
ASSPDWAGDASETQY
>13|TRBV6-1|TRBJ1-3
ASNRQRSSGNTIY
>10|TRBV6-5|TRBJ1-1
ASSYTNTEAF
>15|TRBV28|TRBJ1-2
ASSYGQGAALNYGYT
>13|TRBV28|TRBJ1-6
ASSLFLRFDAALH
>15|TRBV27|TRBJ1-1
ASSFLAGRQGASEAF